Presented here are 28 T cell receptor beta chains from one specimen sequenced in a study of identical twins. TCRdb re-called the 5' RACE reads through MiXCR, storing one row per CDR3 protein. Among about 240,000 distinct CDR3 sequences listed, over 9.5% were seen once. Sequenced input: memory T cells sorted from blood. The source is a middle-aged man in good health.

Of note for this clonotype: The junction and the germline gene differ at one end; a read error may be behind it. The chain joins TRBV12-3 or TRBV12-4 to TRBJ1-5; D remains unclear. This CDR3 is built from 15 residues. In DNA, the CDR3 is TGTGCCAGCAGTTTAGGCCTGGGAAGCAAACAGCCCCAGCATTTT. This sequence encodes CASSLGLGSKQPQHF.

This clonotype was detected a few times. This chain joins TRBV18 and TRBJ2-3; D not certain. The germline V gene encodes CDR1 KGHSH and CDR2 LQKENI. Trimming took 3 bases from V and 2 from J, leaving 3 bases between them. This CDR3 has 12 amino acids. The DNA of the CDR3 is TGTGCCAGCTCACCGGCCACAGATACGCAGTATTTT. Protein: CASSPATDTQYF.

This clonotype was seen more than once but under ten times. The rearrangement links TRBV5-5 to TRBJ2-7, with D possibly matching TRBD2 (6 bases). Germline CDR1 reads SGHKS; CDR2 reads YYEKEE (reference sequence). There are 14 residues in the CDR3. V lost 0 bases, J lost 5 bases, and 12 bases lay in between. CDR3 nucleotide sequence: TGTGCCAGCAGCTTGGAGGAGGGCCGCCACGAGCAGTACTTC. Encoded protein: CASSLEEGRHEQYF.

The CDR3, as DNA: TGTGCCAGCAGCCAAGGCGATCGCAGGGGCTCCTACAATGAGCAGTTCTTC. Protein: CASSQGDRRGSYNEQFF. The V call is TRBV4-2, the J call TRBJ2-1; D possibly corresponds to TRBD1 (6 bases). Trimming pared 1 base from V and 0 bases from J, leaving 13 bases between. This CDR3 has 17 residues. CDR1 is LGHNA and CDR2 is YNFKEQ in the germline V gene.

This clonotype came up a few times. The V and J genes are TRBV20-1 and TRBJ2-5, with D perhaps matching TRBD2 (6 bases). V dropped 2 bases and J dropped 0 bases, with 7 bases sitting between them. This CDR3 has 13 amino acids. Germline-derived CDR1 and CDR2 are DFQATT and SNEGSKA (reference sequence). The CDR3: CSARRDYQETQYF. The CDR3 DNA reads TGCAGTGCTAGACGGGACTACCAAGAGACCCAGTACTTC.

This clonotype was observed at least ten times. The rearrangement joins TRBV7-2 to TRBJ2-1; possibly TRBD2 for D (7 bases). The CDR3 consists of 16 residues. V lost 2 bases, J lost 3 bases, and 14 bases lay in between. Germline V gene data show CDR1 as SGHTA and CDR2 as FQGNSA. CDR3 DNA sequence: TGTGCCAGCAGCTTAACCGGCGGGGGCATCTACAATGAGCAGTTCTTC. Translation: CASSLTGGGIYNEQFF.

This clonotype showed up many times. The V gene is TRBV3-1, the J gene TRBJ2-5; 15 bases map to TRBD2. CDR1 is LGHDT, CDR2 YNNKEL, per germline (reference sequence). The CDR3 is 18 residues long. V lost 4 bases to trimming and J lost 5 bases; unmatched junction nucleotides: 11. CDR3 sequence: CASSLRSGLAGGRETQYF. CDR3 nucleotides: TGTGCCAGCAGCCTACGATCAGGACTAGCGGGGGGGAGGGAGACCCAGTACTTC.

The sample holds many counts of this clonotype. The V gene is TRBV28, the J gene TRBJ1-2; D call uncertain. V was pared by 6 bases and J by 2 bases, with 16 bases between. The CDR3 is 15 residues long. Germline assignment: CDR1 MDHEN and CDR2 SYDVKM. As DNA, the CDR3 is TGTGCCAGCAGCGGAGTGGGCCGCGCCAACTATGGCTACACCTTC. Translation: CASSGVGRANYGYTF.

This rearrangement joins TRBV11-2 to TRBJ2-3; D is unclear. CDR1 SGHAT and CDR2 FQNNGV come from the germline V gene. CDR3 length: 15 residues. V dropped 5 bases and J dropped 1 base, with 13 bases sitting between them. The DNA of the CDR3 is TGTGCCAGCAGCCGCGGCGCGGCAGGCACAGATACGCAGTATTTT. It encodes CASSRGAAGTDTQYF.

This clonotype appeared a few times. The rearrangement joins TRBV6-6 to TRBJ1-2; TRBD1 is a possible D gene (6 bases). Germline V gene lookup returns CDR1 MNHNY and CDR2 SVGAGI (reference sequence). The CDR3 is made up of 11 amino acids. The ends were cut back, 7 bases at V and 7 bases at J, with 10 bases in the middle. The CDR3 sequence is CASNQQGGYTF. The CDR3 DNA follows: TGTGCCAGCAACCAACAGGGTGGCTACACCTTC.

Many counts were recorded for this clonotype. The chain has TRBV24-1 and TRBJ2-3; 8 nucleotides align to TRBD1. With 3 bases clipped from V and 6 bases from J, the junction kept 13 bases outside the gene matches. Germline-derived CDR1 and CDR2 are KGHDR and SFDVKD. This CDR3 region has 17 residues. DNA for the CDR3: TGTGCCACCAGTGATACTACAGGGGGTCCTGTGCGGGATACGCAGTATTTT. Its translation is CATSDTTGGPVRDTQYF.

The chain is built from TRBV18 and TRBJ2-7; 7 positions agree with TRBD1. The CDR3 totals 15 residues. After removal of 1 base from V and 4 bases from J, the junction contained 7 bases not matched to a gene. Germline V CDR1 and CDR2: KGHSH, LQKENI. Written as DNA, the CDR3 is TGTGCCAGCTCACCACTAGGGGACAGAATTTACGAGCAGTACTTC. Translated, it gives CASSPLGDRIYEQYF.

Comments on this clonotype: A much larger clone lies a single base off, so this may be a read error. This is likely a read error, given that the CDR3 carries no conserved phenylalanine or tryptophan at its end. The rearrangement joins TRBV4-3 to TRBJ1-4; a weak D match, TRBD1 (6 bases). The V end was cut by 0 bases, the J end by 5 bases, with 10 bases between. Germline CDR1 is LGHNA and CDR2 is YSLEER. CDR3 size: 15 residues. As DNA, the CDR3 is TGCGCCAGCAGCCAAGAGGACAGCTCAAATGAAAAACTGTTTATT. Translation gives CASSQEDSSNEKLFI.

This clonotype was seen only a few times. The chain joins TRBV6-2 or TRBV6-3 to TRBJ2-5; 8 bases are a match to TRBD1. Looked up from germline, CDR1 is MNHEY and CDR2 is SVGEGT. Losses at the gene ends were 6 bases for V and 6 bases for J; bases not matched to a gene: 6. The CDR3 extends over 13 amino acids. The DNA of the CDR3 is TGTGCCAGCAGCCAGGACAGGGTACAGACCCAGTACTTC. Protein: CASSQDRVQTQYF.

The rearrangement uses TRBV6-2 or TRBV6-3 and TRBJ2-1; the D is unclear. There are 15 residues in the CDR3. Deletions cut 7 bases from V and 4 bases from J, with 17 bases between. Germline CDR1 reads MNHEY; CDR2 reads SVGEGT. CDR3 sequence reads: CASTPYGSGYNEQFF. CDR3 bases: TGTGCCAGCACCCCATATGGCAGTGGGTACAATGAGCAGTTCTTC.

The sample holds a few counts of this clonotype. The rearrangement joins TRBV7-2 to TRBJ1-5; no clear D. The V and J ends lost 8 bases and 0 bases respectively, with 14 bases between them. Germline CDR1 and CDR2: SGHTA and FQGNSA. The CDR3 runs to 15 residues. The CDR3 reads CASSYGTDSNQPQHF. The CDR3 DNA reads TGTGCCAGCTCATATGGTACGGATAGCAATCAGCCCCAGCATTTT.

V gene TRBV7-2 combines with J gene TRBJ2-2; D may be TRBD1 (5 bases). This CDR3 is 16 amino acids long. V lost 1 base and J 6 bases, leaving 15 bases between the germline ends. Germline loops: CDR1 SGHTA, CDR2 FQGNSA. CDR3 nucleotide sequence: TGTGCCAGCAGCTTAGGGAGATTGGGCAGGGCCGGGGAGCTGTTTTTT. Encoded protein: CASSLGRLGRAGELFF.

This rearrangement joins TRBV27 to TRBJ2-6, with TRBD1 matching 11 bases. The CDR3 spans 17 residues. V was pared by 5 bases and J by 0 bases, with 3 bases of the junction left unmatched. Germline V gene data show CDR1 as MNHEY and CDR2 as SMNVEV (reference sequence). The CDR3 loop is CASSRGTGGSGANVLTF. DNA for the CDR3: TGTGCCAGCAGTCGAGGGACAGGGGGCTCTGGGGCCAACGTCCTGACTTTC.

The chain employs TRBV20-1 and TRBJ2-3; TRBD2 matches 12 bases. From germline, CDR1 is DFQATT and CDR2 SNEGSKA (reference sequence). CDR3 size: 13 residues. The V and J ends lost 3 bases and 13 bases, in that order; junction bases with no gene match: 8. The DNA of the CDR3 is TGCAGTGCTAGGGGGACTAGCGGGCGCCCCGAGTATTTT. Amino acid sequence: CSARGTSGRPEYF.

In its sample, this clonotype was seen many times. V and J are TRBV4-2 and TRBJ2-7, with 7 nucleotides matching TRBD1. CDR1 and CDR2 from the germline V gene are LGHNA and YNFKEQ. The ends lost 0 bases at V and 5 bases at J; junction bases unmatched: 7. CDR3 length: 15 residues. The CDR3 region is CASSQDLGRGNEQYF. The CDR3 DNA is TGTGCCAGCAGCCAAGATCTGGGCAGGGGGAACGAGCAGTACTTC.

This clonotype occurred a few times. The V call is TRBV12-3 or TRBV12-4, the J call TRBJ1-6; D uncertain. V was trimmed by 3 bases and J by 5 bases, leaving 11 bases between them. The CDR3 is made up of 15 amino acids. In nucleotides, the CDR3 is TGTGCCAGCAGTTTGTCAGGACGCAATAATTCACCCCTCCACTTT. Translating gives CASSLSGRNNSPLHF.

This clonotype was counted at least ten times. V is TRBV6-2 or TRBV6-3 and J is TRBJ1-1; D is undetermined. V lost 6 bases and J lost 4, with 15 bases in between. This CDR3 has 14 residues. Germline CDR1 MNHEY, CDR2 SVGEGT. The CDR3 nucleotides are TGTGCCAGCAGGATTCACTCTGGGGTCACTGAAGCTTTCTTT. Amino acid sequence: CASRIHSGVTEAFF.

Comment on this clonotype: A much larger clone lies a single base off, so this may be a read error. The rearrangement links TRBV4-3 to TRBJ2-3, with TRBD2 as a possible D gene (5 bases). This CDR3 is 15 amino acids long. Germline CDR1 and CDR2: LGHNA and YSLEER. Written as DNA, the CDR3 is TGCGCCAGCAGCCAAATACTCTCTAGCACAGATACGCAGAATTTT. Translating gives CASSQILSSTDTQNF.

This clonotype was detected a few times. The V and J genes are TRBV6-1 and TRBJ2-7; D is undetermined. V shed 1 base and J shed 0 bases, with 7 bases lying between them. This CDR3 is built from 14 residues. The germline V gene has CDR1 MNHNS and CDR2 SASEGT. The CDR3 here is CASSEGGISYEQYF. DNA of the CDR3: TGTGCCAGCAGTGAAGGCGGAATCTCCTACGAGCAGTACTTC.

This clonotype was counted many times. This chain uses TRBV10-3 with TRBJ2-7, with D possibly matching TRBD1 (5 bases). The CDR3 extends over 13 amino acids. With 0 bases removed from V and 3 bases from J, the gap between germline ends came to 6 bases. Per germline, CDR1 ENHRY and CDR2 SYGVKD. In DNA, the CDR3 is TGTGCCATCAGTGAGTCGACAGACTACGAGCAGTACTTC. This translates into CAISESTDYEQYF.

This clonotype was observed at least ten times. The genes are TRBV7-2 and TRBJ2-3; the D gene is possibly TRBD1 (5 bases). The germline V gene has CDR1 SGHTA and CDR2 FQGNSA. The CDR3 runs 13 residues. V gave up 5 bases and J gave up 6 bases, with 12 bases separating them. The CDR3 spells CASSNPGKDTQYF. CDR3 nucleotide sequence: TGTGCCAGCAGCAATCCAGGGAAGGATACGCAGTATTTT.

This clonotype was counted ten times or more. J is TRBJ2-2 and V is TRBV4-3; 7 bases are a match to TRBD1. CDR3 size: 17 residues. CDR1 is LGHNA and CDR2 is YSLEER in the germline V gene. Trimming cost V 0 bases and J 2 bases; bases outside gene matches: 6. The CDR3 nucleotides read TGCGCCAGCAGCCAAGAACCGGGACAGCCAAACACCGGGGAGCTGTTTTTT. Protein: CASSQEPGQPNTGELFF.

In its sample, this clonotype was seen many times. V gene TRBV4-3 combines with J gene TRBJ2-6; D is ambiguous. CDR1 and CDR2 (germline): LGHNA, YSLEER. Trimming shortened V by 4 bases and J by 0 bases, and 16 bases separated the two germline ends. CDR3 length equals 18 residues. The CDR3 DNA reads as TGCGCCAGCAGCCTCGGCTGGGCTGTCCTCTCTGGGGCCAACGTCCTGACTTTC. This gives the protein CASSLGWAVLSGANVLTF.